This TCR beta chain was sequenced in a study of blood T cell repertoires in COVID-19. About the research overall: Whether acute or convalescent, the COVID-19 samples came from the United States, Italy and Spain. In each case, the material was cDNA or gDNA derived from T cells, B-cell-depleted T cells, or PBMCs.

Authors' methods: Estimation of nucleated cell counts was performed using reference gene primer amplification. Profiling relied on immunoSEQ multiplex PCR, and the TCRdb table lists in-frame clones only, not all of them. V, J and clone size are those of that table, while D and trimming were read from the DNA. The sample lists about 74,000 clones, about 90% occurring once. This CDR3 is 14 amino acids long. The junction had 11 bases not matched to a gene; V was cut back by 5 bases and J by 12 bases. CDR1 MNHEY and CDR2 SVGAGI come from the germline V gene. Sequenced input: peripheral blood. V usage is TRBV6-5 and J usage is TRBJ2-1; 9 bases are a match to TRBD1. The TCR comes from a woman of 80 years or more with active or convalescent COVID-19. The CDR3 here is CASSIGQGIEGQFF. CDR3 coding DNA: TGTGCCAGCAGTATCGGACAGGGGATCGAGGGGCAGTTCTTC.